Listed below are T cell receptor beta chains from one sample, sequenced in a study of cytomegalovirus exposure and HLA in healthy donors. The data were produced by immunoSEQ multiplex PCR, yet TCRdb's version contains in-frame clones alone and is incomplete. This sample has about 130,000 clones, with 75% to 85% found just once. The material sequenced was PBMCs. The receptor set was obtained from a man in his forties in good health and CMV-seronegative. The conserved cysteine and the conserved F or W are not part of the CDR3 here. Fields, in order: D gene, CDR3 length, V gene, CDR3 protein. A D gene is named only where the DNA matches it firmly.

>TRBD1|9|TRBV10-3
AINQGDEQY
>.|12|TRBV7-7
ASSTGPSHNEQF
>TRBD2|17|TRBV6-1
ASSGPGLAGVRSSYEQY
>TRBD2|15|TRBV9
ASSVGGLAGDIDTQY
>.|12|TRBV10-3
AISESTTPYEQY
>TRBD1|12|TRBV27
ASSLQGARPEAF
>.|9|TRBV28
ASSLAPAYT
>TRBD1|12|TRBV27
ASASPGTAYEQY
>.|12|TRBV5-6
ASSQRQREGEAF
>TRBD2|12|TRBV19
ASSPVGRAYEQY
>.|12|TRBV7-9
ASSRGASIGGYT
>.|13|TRBV7-2
ASSLMAGRREKLF
>.|10|TRBV28
ASSLGLQPQH
>.|15|TRBV13
ASSFGRRAGPAYEQY
>.|14|TRBV18
ASSPTGGRLTDTQY
>.|13|TRBV6-1
ASSVSGKLGYEQY
>.|11|TRBV2
ASKTASNTEAF
>.|11|TRBV18
ASSPGTDNEQF
>TRBD2|16|TRBV5-1
ASSFVSLAGGGMDTQY
>TRBD1|13|TRBV6-5
ASGRQGTGANVLT
>TRBD1|12|TRBV7-2
ASSARGYQETQY
>TRBD2|14|TRBV9
ASSPPGLAGGETQY
>.|11|TRBV27
ASSFGQTYEQY
>.|12|TRBV30
AWTLTRSYNEQF
>TRBD1|11|TRBV19
ASAGTGRETQY
>TRBD1|13|TRBV7-9
ASSLGAGGSSPLH
>TRBD1|15|TRBV29-1
SVEEDREVGGANVLT
>TRBD2|12|TRBV5-1
ASSSGTTGNTQY
>.|10|TRBV7-2
ASSLTAGELF
>.|12|TRBV28
ASTKIGISYEQY
>TRBD2|13|TRBV7-2
ASSSTDGTINPQY
>TRBD2|13|TRBV10-1
ASSETSGRHDTQY
>.|13|TRBV7-6
ASSLGQIGSYEQY
>.|12|TRBV5-1
ASSLRPGGETQY
>TRBD2|15|TRBV7-9
ASSPYGGGTVYNEQF
>.|12|TRBV18
ASSPGTPGNTIY
>TRBD2|13|TRBV28
ASTRLAGGTGELF
>TRBD2|19|TRBV5-1
ASSLRSPGLAGLGEKDEQF
>TRBD1|11|TRBV27
ASSLSGTDDYT
>.|12|TRBV6-6
ASSYLSGQETQY
>TRBD1|14|TRBV7-9
ASSPSGTGGKETQY
>TRBD1|13|TRBV6-1
ASRPGTGGLYEQY